A selection of T cell receptor beta chains follows, all from one sample in a study of cytomegalovirus exposure and HLA in healthy donors. Only in-frame clones appear in the TCRdb table, and some are missing; sequencing was by immunoSEQ multiplex PCR. In all, the sample yields 100,000 to 150,000 clones. The source material was PBMCs. The receptors shown here come from a man aged 18 to 30 in good health and CMV-seronegative. CDR3s leave out the opening cysteine and the closing phenylalanine or tryptophan. The order of the fields is V gene, J gene, CDR3 protein.

V: TRBV9; J: TRBJ2-1; CDR3: ASSGAGVEGGEQF
V: TRBV28; J: TRBJ2-1; CDR3: ASSLRRNEQF
V: TRBV19; J: TRBJ1-5; CDR3: ASSPQGGSNQPQH
V: TRBV28; J: TRBJ1-4; CDR3: ASSPGVGTNEKLF
V: TRBV18; J: TRBJ1-5; CDR3: ASSPETGYNQPQH
V: TRBV7-8; J: TRBJ1-1; CDR3: ASSSRALNTEAF
V: TRBV15; J: TRBJ2-7; CDR3: VTSRGTGRGYEQY
V: TRBV9; J: TRBJ2-2; CDR3: ASSVRQGNTGELF
V: TRBV19; J: TRBJ2-5; CDR3: ASSTGLVGRETQY
V: TRBV6-5; J: TRBJ1-2; CDR3: ASSWDRGSYGYT
V: TRBV10-3; J: TRBJ2-1; CDR3: AISESMAGGYNEQF
V: TRBV7-3; J: TRBJ2-7; CDR3: ASSLSAGVGEQY
V: TRBV5-1; J: TRBJ2-7; CDR3: ASSLPQEREGPFSYEQY
V: TRBV30; J: TRBJ2-7; CDR3: AWNRGVPYEQY
V: TRBV28; J: TRBJ2-3; CDR3: ASSLHSGNTDTQY
V: TRBV7-2; J: TRBJ2-1; CDR3: ASSFGVYNEQF
V: TRBV11-3; J: TRBJ1-1; CDR3: ASSPPTGNTEAF
V: TRBV6-6; J: TRBJ1-2; CDR3: ASSYSPQGSYT
V: TRBV10-3; J: TRBJ2-1; CDR3: AISDQPGTGGTNEQF
V: TRBV15; J: TRBJ2-1; CDR3: ATSSLGQGVYNEQF
V: TRBV7-2; J: TRBJ2-7; CDR3: ASSRWTSGNYEQY
V: TRBV28; J: TRBJ2-1; CDR3: ASRSGTAEQF
V: TRBV2; J: TRBJ2-3; CDR3: ASADYFLSDTQY
V: TRBV19; J: TRBJ2-3; CDR3: ASSRDRGPTDTQY